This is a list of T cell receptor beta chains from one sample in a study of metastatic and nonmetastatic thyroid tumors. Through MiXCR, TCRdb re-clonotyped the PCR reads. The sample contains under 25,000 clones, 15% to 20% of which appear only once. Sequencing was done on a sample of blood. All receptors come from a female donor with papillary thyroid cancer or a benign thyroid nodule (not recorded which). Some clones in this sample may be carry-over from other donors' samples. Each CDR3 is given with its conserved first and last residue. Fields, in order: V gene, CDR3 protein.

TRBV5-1 CASSFGGDEQPQHF
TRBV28 CASSRTSAAGELFF
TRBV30 CAWSVPATGCNSPLHF
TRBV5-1 CASSLEGQSNVVF
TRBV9 CASSIDGAAYNEQFF
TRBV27 CASSLIAGGEQYF
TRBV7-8 CAGSLVGQGESSGANVLTF
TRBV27 CASRPLGSNNEQFF
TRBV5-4 CASSMDQGYEKLFF
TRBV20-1 CSAKIQASGANILTF
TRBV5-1 CASSLGLSISGNYGYTF
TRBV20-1 CSASGTSGTGQETQYF
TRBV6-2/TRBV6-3 CASVTAGSNYGYTF
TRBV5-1 CASSSYTGVSEQYF
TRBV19 CASSAWDLKETQYF
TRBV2 CASESHGRARGQPQHF
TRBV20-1 CSADQGGGNTIYF
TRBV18 CASSPGKGTGHTGELFF
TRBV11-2 CAGSSAYNEQFF
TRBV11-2 CASSLEDSNTEAFF
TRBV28 CASSTDINSYNEQFF
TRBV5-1 CASSLAGAGGTTSTDTQYF
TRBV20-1 CSARESQDIGEKLFF
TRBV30 CAWGHRRPQGTIYF
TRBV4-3 CASSQDIGGAGSNNEQFF
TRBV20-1 CSARRRAGGYSYEQYF
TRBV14 CASSQAPLAGSHEQYF
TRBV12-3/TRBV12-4 CASSPSSAEPLTDTQYF
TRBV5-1 CASRRQTGSYEQYF
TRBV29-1 CSVEELVQGGEQYF
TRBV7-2 CASSHEPGQGEEKLFF
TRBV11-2 CASSHTSGGRGRELFF
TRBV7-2 CASSLLWSPSGTYEQFF
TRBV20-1 CSASAGQFYGYTF
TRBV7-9 CASSLWGNSGGETQYF
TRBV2 CASSEDTAKEEQYF
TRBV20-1 CSARGPPGASYEKYF
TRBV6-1 CASSKPGQYSPLHF
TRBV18 CASSPRTGGKTEAFF
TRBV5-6 CASTLGLLAEETQYF
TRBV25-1 CASSEYTSPYEQYF
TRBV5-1 CASSLALAGVNNEQFF
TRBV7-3 CASSRSGGPDEQFF